Shown below are 11 T cell receptor beta chains from a single sample sequenced in a study of T cell repertoires and leukemia-associated antigens. No antigens are known for them. TCRdb itself ran the 5' RACE reads through MiXCR, one entry per CDR3 protein. Among 10,000 to 12,000 distinct CDR3 sequences listed, around 40% were seen once. Sequenced material: CD3+ T cells sorted from blood and cultured. These TCRs come from a female donor in good health.

This clonotype occurred many times. The chain is built from TRBV7-9 and TRBJ2-2; D is undetermined. The CDR3 covers 15 residues. CDR1 and CDR2 from the germline V gene are SEHNR and FQNEAQ (reference sequence). The V and J ends lost 2 bases and 4 bases respectively, with 11 bases between them. CDR3 nucleotides: TGTGCCAGCAGCTTAAGGCAGGAATTCACCGGGGAGCTGTTTTTT. Translation: CASSLRQEFTGELFF.

The count of this clonotype is one. The junction does not match germline at one end; this may be a read error. The chain couples TRBV7-9 to TRBJ2-1, with 10 bases aligning to TRBD2. The CDR3 covers 19 residues. CDR1 is SEHNR, CDR2 FQNEAQ, per germline (reference sequence). The DNA for the CDR3 is TGTGCCAGCAGCTCTCCTCAGGGGGCTAGCGGGAGATCCTACAATGAGCGGTTCTTC. It encodes CASSSPQGASGRSYNERFF.

This clonotype was counted many times. V is TRBV7-9 and J is TRBJ2-1; TRBD1 matches 11 bases. Germline CDR1 reads SEHNR; CDR2 reads FQNEAQ (reference sequence). The J segment lost 0 bases and the V segment lost 6 bases, leaving 4 bases of the junction unmatched. This CDR3 has 16 amino acids. The DNA for the CDR3 is TGTGCCAGCAGTTCGGGACAGGGGGTCTCCTACAATGAGCAGTTCTTC. This sequence encodes CASSSGQGVSYNEQFF.

CDR3 loop: CAISGRGYGYTF. The CDR3 nucleotides read TGTGCCATCAGTGGACGGGGCTATGGCTACACCTTC. The chain carries TRBV10-3 and TRBJ1-2; D is uncertain. The length of the CDR3 is 12 residues. The germline gives CDR1 ENHRY, CDR2 SYGVKD. Trimming pared 4 bases from V and 4 bases from J, leaving 7 bases between.

About this clonotype itself: Relative to the germline gene, one junction end is altered; a read error may explain this. The chain employs TRBV24-1 and TRBJ1-1; D is possibly TRBD1 (5 bases). CDR3 length equals 13 residues. Germline lookup yields CDR1 KGHDR and CDR2 SFDVKD. The chain's CDR3 is CATSDGGVTEASF. The CDR3 DNA reads as TGTGCCACCAGTGATGGGGGAGTCACTGAAGCTTCCTTT.

This clonotype is classed as medium-sized (0.01 to 0.1%). The chain joins TRBV28 to TRBJ2-7; 7 bases map to TRBD1. The germline CDR1 and CDR2 sequences are MDHEN and SYDVKM. Unmatched junction bases numbered 10, after V lost 6 bases and J lost 2 bases. The CDR3 runs 15 residues. The CDR3 sequence is CASSPGQRSPYEQYF. Here the CDR3 DNA reads TGTGCCAGCAGCCCGGGACAGAGATCACCCTACGAGCAGTACTTC.

This rearrangement joins TRBV4-1 to TRBJ2-1; 9 bases line up with TRBD2. Unmatched junction bases numbered 17, after V lost 7 bases and J lost 7 bases. This CDR3 comprises 17 residues. Germline assignment: CDR1 MGHRA and CDR2 YSYEKL. The CDR3 sequence is CASNGGGLATLGNEQFF. Here the CDR3 DNA reads TGCGCCAGCAATGGGGGTGGACTAGCGACCTTAGGGAATGAGCAGTTCTTC.

This rearrangement joins TRBV5-1 to TRBJ2-3; no clear D gene. Trimming removed 3 bases from V and 2 bases from J, with 10 bases in between. Germline CDR1 SGHRS, CDR2 YFSETQ. The CDR3 has 14 amino acids. The CDR3 protein is CASSSWTHTDTQYF. Written as DNA, the CDR3 is TGCGCCAGCAGCTCGTGGACCCACACAGATACGCAGTATTTT.

This clonotype has a single count. V and J are TRBV5-1 and TRBJ2-7, with D possibly being TRBD2 (6 bases). CDR1 SGHRS and CDR2 YFSETQ come from the germline V gene. Trimming shortened V by 4 bases and J by 3 bases, and 11 bases separated the two germline ends. The CDR3 totals 13 residues. The CDR3 sequence: CASSVTSFYEQYF. Written as DNA, the CDR3 is TGCGCCAGCAGCGTGACTAGTTTCTACGAGCAGTACTTC.

The genes are TRBV6-5 and TRBJ2-7, with D hard to call. Germline assignment: CDR1 MNHEY and CDR2 SVGAGI. The CDR3 consists of 15 residues. V was cut by 0 bases and J by 0 bases, with 9 bases left in between. In DNA form, the CDR3 reads TGTGCCAGCAGTTACTCTCGTGGCAACTCCTACGAGCAGTACTTC. Its translation is CASSYSRGNSYEQYF.

This clonotype has ten or more counts. The chain links TRBV5-6 to TRBJ2-7; 8 bases fit TRBD2. The CDR3 totals 14 residues. V shed 4 bases and J 0 bases; nucleotides not matched to a gene: 3. Looked up from germline, CDR1 is SGHDT and CDR2 is YYEEEE. The CDR3 DNA follows: TGTGCCAGCAGCCTAGGGACTAGCTCCTACGAGCAGTACTTC. This sequence encodes CASSLGTSSYEQYF. The entire variable domain, with the rest obtained from reference TRBV5-6 and TRBJ2-7, is as follows: DAGVTQSPTHLIKTRGQQVTLRCSPKSGHDTVSWYQQALGQGPQFIFQYYEEEERQRGNFPDRFSGHQFPNYSSELNVNALLLGDSALYLCASSLGTSSYEQYFGPGTRLTVT.